Presented here are 13 T cell receptor beta chains from one specimen sequenced in a study of regulatory T cells in long-lasting Graves disease. Assembly of TCR beta libraries relied on iRepertoire HTBI primers together with Arm-PCR of CDR3 regions. TCRdb reanalysed the multiplex PCR reads using MiXCR and keeps one entry per CDR3 protein. The profile shows a few hundred thousand distinct CDR3 sequences, roughly 15% of them singletons. Time point given: newly diagnosed GD, antithyroid drugs for less than 3 months. With RNA extracted from PBMCs as input, the TCR library was made. The same sample was also studied in work on T cells in Graves' hyperthyroidism and ophthalmopathy.

The sample here was peripheral blood mononuclear cells (PBMCs), taken at new diagnosis, from a patient treated with antithyroid drugs. The receptors shown here come from a woman between 18 and 30 years old with Graves disease.

Comments on this clonotype: A read error may explain this, as a much larger clone is one base away. The rearrangement uses TRBV29-1 and TRBJ2-7; D perhaps matches TRBD2 (6 bases). With 4 bases removed from V and 7 bases from J, the gap between germline ends came to 20 bases. This CDR3 has 14 amino acids. Looked up from germline, CDR1 is SQVTM and CDR2 is ANQGSEA. The CDR3 DNA is TGCAGCGTTGGAGGCCTAGCGCAGAACTATGAGCAGTACTTC. This sequence encodes CSVGGLAQNYEQYF.

This clonotype appeared a single time. The J gene is TRBJ2-1, the V gene TRBV11-3; D possibly uses TRBD1 or TRBD2 (5 bases each). Germline loops: CDR1 SGHNT, CDR2 YENEEA. Trimming took off 2 bases at V and 5 bases at J, with 19 bases between the two ends. CDR3 length equals 17 residues. The CDR3 nucleotides read TGTGCCAGCAGCTTACACGGGACCTCATCCCCCCACAATGAGCAGTTCTTC. Protein: CASSLHGTSSPHNEQFF.

At least ten counts were recorded for this clonotype. The chain combines TRBV4-1 with TRBJ2-4; D is undetermined. The germline CDR1 and CDR2 sequences are MGHRA and YSYEKL. The CDR3 covers 14 residues. V lost 0 bases to trimming and J lost 6 bases, with 9 bases between them. CDR3 DNA: TGCGCCAGCAGCCAAGATCCCTTAGTAAACATTCAGTACTTC. Translating gives CASSQDPLVNIQYF.

The table lists this clonotype with a few counts. CDR3 sequence: CASSPHTGGREQYF. The DNA of the CDR3 is TGCGCCAGCAGCCCCCATACAGGGGGCCGCGAGCAGTACTTC. V gene TRBV4-3 combines with J gene TRBJ2-7, with TRBD1 identical over 9 bases. The CDR3 contains 14 residues. Germline assignment: CDR1 LGHNA and CDR2 YSLEER. V was pared by 4 bases and J by 6 bases, with 7 bases of the junction left unmatched.

The chain has TRBV5-1 and TRBJ2-1; no firm D call. The germline gives CDR1 SGHRS, CDR2 YFSETQ. Trimming removed 1 base at V and 14 bases at J, with 28 bases between. CDR3 length equals 17 residues. The CDR3 loop reads CASSLIVAGEDRVFEFF. CDR3 nucleotides: TGCGCCAGCAGCTTGATAGTAGCCGGAGAGGACCGGGTGTTTGAGTTCTTC. The full variable domain, with the rest looked up from reference TRBV5-1 and TRBJ2-1, is KAGVTQTPRYLIKTRGQQVTLSCSPISGHRSVSWYQQTPGQGLQFLFEYFSETQRNKGNFPGRFSGRQFSNSRSEMNVSTLELGDSALYLCASSLIVAGEDRVFEFFGPGTRLTVL.

This clonotype was observed many times. The chain recombines TRBV6-1 with TRBJ2-5; TRBD1 matches at 10 bases. CDR3 length: 13 residues. Germline loops: CDR1 MNHNS, CDR2 SASEGT. The trim removed 7 bases at V and 5 bases at J, leaving 4 bases unmatched. CDR3 coding DNA: TGTGCCAGCATGAGGGACAGGGGTGAGACCCAGTACTTC. Translated: CASMRDRGETQYF.

This clonotype was seen only a few times. The chain uses TRBV20-1 and TRBJ2-2, with 13 bases fitting TRBD2. V trimming: 5 bases; J trimming: 1 base; junction bases outside the gene matches: 7. The CDR3 consists of 17 residues. Germline values: CDR1 DFQATT, CDR2 SNEGSKA (reference sequence). The CDR3 spells CSALGTSGTWNTGELFF. The CDR3 DNA is TGCAGTGCTCTTGGGACTAGCGGGACCTGGAACACCGGGGAGCTGTTTTTT.

This clonotype was seen at least ten times. The rearrangement joins TRBV18 to TRBJ2-2; D gene unclear. There are 12 residues in the CDR3. From germline, CDR1 is KGHSH and CDR2 LQKENI. V was shortened by 8 bases and J by 3 bases, with 7 bases between the two germline ends. As DNA, the CDR3 is TGTGCCAGCGCCCGACACACCGGGGAGCTGTTTTTT. It specifies CASARHTGELFF. Using reference TRBV18 and TRBJ2-2 for the parts outside the CDR3, the full variable domain is NAGVMQNPRHLVRRRGQEARLRCSPMKGHSHVYWYRQLPEEGLKFMVYLQKENIIDESGMPKERFSAEFPKEGPSILRIQQVVRGDSAAYFCASARHTGELFFGEGSRLTVL.

This clonotype has ten or more counts. V gene TRBV28 combines with J gene TRBJ2-1; 12 bases are a match to TRBD2. Germline V gene lookup returns CDR1 MDHEN and CDR2 SYDVKM. V dropped 7 bases and J dropped 1; count of bases not matched to a gene: 8. This CDR3 has 17 amino acids. CDR3 residues: CASKGTSGPISYNEQFF. The CDR3 bases are TGTGCCAGCAAGGGGACTAGCGGGCCCATATCCTACAATGAGCAGTTCTTC.

A note on this clonotype: A much larger clone lies one base from this, so it may be a read error. V is TRBV6-2 or TRBV6-3 and J is TRBJ2-4; the D is unclear. CDR1 and CDR2 from the germline V gene are MNHEY and SVGEGT. The CDR3 loop spans 13 amino acids. CDR3 nucleotide sequence: TGTGCCAGCAGTTACTCAGGGTCCAATGAGCAGTCCTTC. It translates to CASSYSGSNEQSF.

This clonotype came up many times. The V gene is TRBV27, the J gene TRBJ2-6; D is uncertain. Germline lookup yields CDR1 MNHEY and CDR2 SMNVEV (reference sequence). The CDR3 is 15 residues long. Between the trimmed V and J ends, which lost 2 bases and 1 base, there was a span of 6 bases. The DNA of the CDR3 is TGTGCCAGCAGTTTAATCGGTTCTGGGGCCAACGTCCTGACTTTC. This translates into CASSLIGSGANVLTF.

This clonotype was recorded at least ten times. This sequence joins TRBV5-1 and TRBJ1-6; maybe TRBD1 (6 bases). Deletions cut 4 bases from V and 9 bases from J, with 17 bases between. This CDR3 is 15 amino acids long. Germline-derived CDR1 and CDR2 are SGHRS and YFSETQ. CDR3 bases: TGCGCCAGCAGCACGGGACATTCGGAGAGTTCACCCCTCCACTTT. This translates into CASSTGHSESSPLHF.

With regard to this clonotype: A much bigger clone sits one base away, suggesting this may be a read error. This sequence joins TRBV28 and TRBJ2-6; D is unresolved. Germline V gene lookup returns CDR1 MDHEN and CDR2 SYDVKM. The CDR3 has 14 amino acids. The CDR3 here is CACSFSSGANVLTF. The CDR3 DNA follows: TGTGCCTGCAGTTTCTCCTCTGGGGCCAACGTCCTGACTTTC.